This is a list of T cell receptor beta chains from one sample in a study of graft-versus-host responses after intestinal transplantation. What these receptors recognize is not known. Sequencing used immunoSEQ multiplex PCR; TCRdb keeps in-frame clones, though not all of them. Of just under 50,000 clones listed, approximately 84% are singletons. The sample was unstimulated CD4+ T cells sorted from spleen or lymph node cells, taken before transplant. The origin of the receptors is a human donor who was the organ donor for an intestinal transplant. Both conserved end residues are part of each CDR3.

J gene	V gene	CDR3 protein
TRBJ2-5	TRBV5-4	CASSGTSGQETQYF
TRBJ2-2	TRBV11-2	CASSRYSGSVGELFF
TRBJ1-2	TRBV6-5	CASSYSGQVSYGYTF
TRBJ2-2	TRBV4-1	CASSQKSGPDSTGELFF
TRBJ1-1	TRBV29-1	CSVGAKINTEAFF
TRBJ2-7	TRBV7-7	CASSSSGPVSYEQYF
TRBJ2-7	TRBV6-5	CASSLRTGLLDEQYF
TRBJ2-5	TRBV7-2	CASSPGLAQETQYF
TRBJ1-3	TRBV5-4	CASSLFGQGAPGNTIYF
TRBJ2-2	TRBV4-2	CASSQDPSGNTGELFF